This TCR beta chain was sequenced in a study of Ad26.COV2.S vaccination and SARS-CoV-2 variants. Notes on the study in general: Vaccine recipients showed a spike-specific TCR breadth that was higher than in placebo recipients. A substantial breadth of spike-specific CD8+ and CD4+ T cell responses after vaccination has been reported.

The treatment: around 19 received Ad26.COV2.S at low or high dose, single or two shots; 5 received placebo; per-sample allocation not given. After the first vaccine or placebo injection, samples were drawn on day 63. V was clipped by 4 bases and J by 1 base, with 9 bases between them. Germline CDR1 and CDR2: MNHEY and SVGAGI. The CDR3 is 14 residues long. The sample holds a few counts of this clone. Its cognate antigen is unknown. Data came from immunoSEQ multiplex PCR; TCRdb stores just in-frame clones and leaves some out. The sample shows around 340,000 clones, about 87% of them seen only once. The source was peripheral blood, collected in a trial of Ad26.COV2.S vaccine versus placebo. The V and J genes are TRBV6-5 and TRBJ2-3; D not certain. This clonotype was sampled from a person between 18 and 65 years old who received the Ad26.COV2.S COVID-19 vaccine or a placebo. Here the CDR3 DNA reads TGTGCCAGCAGTTTGGGCAGCCGCACAGATACGCAGTATTTT. Its translation is CASSLGSRTDTQYF.